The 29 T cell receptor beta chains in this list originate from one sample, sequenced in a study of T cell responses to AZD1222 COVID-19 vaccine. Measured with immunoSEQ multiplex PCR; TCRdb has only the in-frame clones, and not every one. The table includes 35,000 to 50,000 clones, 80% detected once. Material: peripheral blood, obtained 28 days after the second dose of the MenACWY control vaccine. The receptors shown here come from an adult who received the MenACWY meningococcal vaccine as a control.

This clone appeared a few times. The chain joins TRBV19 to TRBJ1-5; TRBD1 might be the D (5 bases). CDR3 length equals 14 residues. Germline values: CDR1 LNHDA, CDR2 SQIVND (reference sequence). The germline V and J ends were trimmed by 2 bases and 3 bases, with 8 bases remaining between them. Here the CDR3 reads CASSIRQTNQPQHF. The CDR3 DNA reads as TGTGCCAGTAGTATACGACAGACCAATCAGCCCCAGCATTTT.

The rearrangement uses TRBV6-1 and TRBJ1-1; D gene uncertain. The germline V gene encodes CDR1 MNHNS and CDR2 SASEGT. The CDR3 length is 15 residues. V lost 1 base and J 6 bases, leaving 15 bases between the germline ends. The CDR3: CASSEGRGREPEAFF. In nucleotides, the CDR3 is TGTGCCAGCAGTGAAGGAAGAGGGCGGGAACCTGAAGCTTTCTTT.

The CDR3 here is CSANREEKLFF. The CDR3 nucleotides are TGCAGTGCCAACAGGGAAGAAAAACTGTTTTTT. V is TRBV20-1 and J is TRBJ1-4; tentative D call: TRBD1 (6 bases). Germline V lookup: CDR1 DFQATT, CDR2 SNEGSKA (reference sequence). CDR3 size: 11 residues. Trimming left V 6 bases short and J 8 bases short, with 10 bases between.

CDR3 protein: CASSQGKVWGNYGYTF. The CDR3, as DNA: TGTGCCAGCAGCCAAGGCAAAGTGTGGGGGAACTATGGCTACACCTTC. The J gene is TRBJ1-2, the V gene TRBV3-1 (or the pseudogene TRBV3-2); D may be TRBD1 (5 bases). The CDR3 contains 16 residues. With 1 base removed from V and 2 bases from J, the gap between germline ends came to 14 bases. CDR1 and CDR2 from the germline V gene are LGHDT and YNNKEL (reference sequence).

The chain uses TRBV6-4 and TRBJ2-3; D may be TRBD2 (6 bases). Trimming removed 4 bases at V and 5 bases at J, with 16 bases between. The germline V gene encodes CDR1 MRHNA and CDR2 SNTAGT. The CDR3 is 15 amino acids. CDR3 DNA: TGTGCCAGCAGTGTAGTGGGAGGCGAGGGAGATACGCAGTATTTT. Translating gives CASSVVGGEGDTQYF.

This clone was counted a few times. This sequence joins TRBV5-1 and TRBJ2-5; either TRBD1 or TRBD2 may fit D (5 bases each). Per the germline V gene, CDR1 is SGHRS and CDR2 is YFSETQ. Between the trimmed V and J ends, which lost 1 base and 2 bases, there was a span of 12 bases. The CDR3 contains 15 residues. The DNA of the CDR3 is TGCGCCAGCAGCTTGTCAGGGTGGGGGCAAGAGACCCAGTACTTC. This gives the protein CASSLSGWGQETQYF.

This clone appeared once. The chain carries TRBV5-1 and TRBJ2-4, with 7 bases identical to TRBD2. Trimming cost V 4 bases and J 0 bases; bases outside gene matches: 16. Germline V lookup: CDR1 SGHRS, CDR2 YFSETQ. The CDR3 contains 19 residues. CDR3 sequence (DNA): TGCGCCAGCAGCCCCTTGATGCGGGAGAAAGGGGTAGCCAAAAACATTCAGTACTTC. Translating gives CASSPLMREKGVAKNIQYF.

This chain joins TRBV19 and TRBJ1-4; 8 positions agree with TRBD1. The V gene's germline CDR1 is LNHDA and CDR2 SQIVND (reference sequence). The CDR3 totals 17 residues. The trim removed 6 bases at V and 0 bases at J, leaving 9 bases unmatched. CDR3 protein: CASSRTGTFATNEKLFF. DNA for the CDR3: TGTGCCAGTAGCCGGACAGGGACGTTTGCAACTAATGAAAAACTGTTTTTT.

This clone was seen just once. This chain's CDR3 is CASSQDRSVSPLHF. The DNA of the CDR3 is TGTGCCAGCTCCCAGGACAGGTCGGTCTCACCCCTCCACTTT. The J gene is TRBJ1-6, the V gene TRBV18; TRBD1 matches at 7 bases. V lost 6 bases to trimming and J lost 10 bases; unmatched junction nucleotides: 9. Germline V lookup: CDR1 KGHSH, CDR2 LQKENI. The CDR3 totals 14 residues.

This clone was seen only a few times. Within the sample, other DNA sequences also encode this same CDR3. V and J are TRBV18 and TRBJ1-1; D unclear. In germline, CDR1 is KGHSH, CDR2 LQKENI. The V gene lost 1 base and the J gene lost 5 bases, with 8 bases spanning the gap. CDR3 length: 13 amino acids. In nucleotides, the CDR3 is TGTGCCAGCTCACCACTTCCTGAAACTGAAGCTTTCTTT. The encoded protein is CASSPLPETEAFF.

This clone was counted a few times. The CDR3 spells CASSSGLVGTGELFF. The CDR3 DNA reads TGTGCCAGCAGCTCGGGTCTCGTGGGCACCGGGGAGCTGTTTTTT. The chain couples TRBV7-9 to TRBJ2-2, with D unclear. CDR3 length: 15 amino acids. Between the trimmed V and J ends, which lost 4 bases and 4 bases, there was a span of 13 bases. Germline CDR1 and CDR2: SEHNR and FQNEAQ (reference sequence).

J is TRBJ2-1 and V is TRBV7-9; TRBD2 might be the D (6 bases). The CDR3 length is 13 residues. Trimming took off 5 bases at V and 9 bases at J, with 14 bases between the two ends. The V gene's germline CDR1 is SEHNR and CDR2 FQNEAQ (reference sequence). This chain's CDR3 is CASSPTSNAEQFF. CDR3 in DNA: TGTGCCAGCAGCCCAACTAGCAACGCTGAGCAGTTCTTC.

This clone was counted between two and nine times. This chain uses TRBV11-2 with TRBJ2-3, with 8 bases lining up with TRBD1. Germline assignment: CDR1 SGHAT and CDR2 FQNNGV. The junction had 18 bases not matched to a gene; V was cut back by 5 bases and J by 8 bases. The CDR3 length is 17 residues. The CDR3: CASSTLDAGGASSTQYF. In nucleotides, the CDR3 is TGTGCCAGCAGCACCTTAGATGCAGGGGGCGCGTCCTCTACGCAGTATTTT.

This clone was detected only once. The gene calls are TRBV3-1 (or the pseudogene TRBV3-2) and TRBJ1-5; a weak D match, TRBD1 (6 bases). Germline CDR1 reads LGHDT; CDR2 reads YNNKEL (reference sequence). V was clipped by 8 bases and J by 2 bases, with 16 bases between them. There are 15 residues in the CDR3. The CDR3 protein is CASPTGLTGNQPQHF. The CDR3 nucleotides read TGTGCCAGCCCAACAGGGCTCACCGGCAATCAGCCCCAGCATTTT.

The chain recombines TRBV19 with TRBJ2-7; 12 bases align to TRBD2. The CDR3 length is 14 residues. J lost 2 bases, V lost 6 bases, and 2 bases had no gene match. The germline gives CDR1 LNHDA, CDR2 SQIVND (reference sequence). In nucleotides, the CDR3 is TGTGCCAGTAGCGGACTAGCGGGAACCTACGAGCAGTACTTC. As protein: CASSGLAGTYEQYF.

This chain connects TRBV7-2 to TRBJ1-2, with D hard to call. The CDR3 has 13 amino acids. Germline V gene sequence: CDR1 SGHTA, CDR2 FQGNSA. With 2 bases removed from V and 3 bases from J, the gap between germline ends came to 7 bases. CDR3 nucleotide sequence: TGTGCCAGCAGCTTAACAGATTACTATGGCTACACCTTC. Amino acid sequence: CASSLTDYYGYTF.

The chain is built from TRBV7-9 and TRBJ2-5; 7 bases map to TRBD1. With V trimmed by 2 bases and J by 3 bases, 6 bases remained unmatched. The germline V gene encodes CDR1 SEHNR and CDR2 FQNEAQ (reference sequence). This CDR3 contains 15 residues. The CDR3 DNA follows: TGTGCCAGCAGCTTAAACAGGGGAGTTGAAGAGACCCAGTACTTC. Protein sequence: CASSLNRGVEETQYF.

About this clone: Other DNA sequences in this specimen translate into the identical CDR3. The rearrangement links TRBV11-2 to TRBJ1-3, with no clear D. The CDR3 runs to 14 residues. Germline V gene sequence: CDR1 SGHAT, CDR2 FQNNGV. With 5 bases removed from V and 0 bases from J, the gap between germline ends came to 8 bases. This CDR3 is CASSPQLSGNTIYF. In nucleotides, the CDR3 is TGTGCCAGCAGCCCACAGCTCTCTGGAAACACCATATATTTT.

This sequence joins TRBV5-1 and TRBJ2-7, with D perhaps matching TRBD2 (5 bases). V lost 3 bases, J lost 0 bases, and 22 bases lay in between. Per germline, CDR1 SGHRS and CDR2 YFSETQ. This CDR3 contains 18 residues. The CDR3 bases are TGCGCCAGCAGCTGGGTTGGAAGCGGAGAGGGAGTCTCCTACGAGCAGTACTTC. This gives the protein CASSWVGSGEGVSYEQYF.

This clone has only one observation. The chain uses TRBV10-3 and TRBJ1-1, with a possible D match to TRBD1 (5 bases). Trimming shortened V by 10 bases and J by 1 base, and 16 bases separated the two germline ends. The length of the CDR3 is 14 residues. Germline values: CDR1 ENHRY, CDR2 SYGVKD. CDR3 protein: CATRTRDENTEAFF. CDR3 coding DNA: TGTGCCACCAGGACAAGGGATGAGAACACTGAAGCTTTCTTT.

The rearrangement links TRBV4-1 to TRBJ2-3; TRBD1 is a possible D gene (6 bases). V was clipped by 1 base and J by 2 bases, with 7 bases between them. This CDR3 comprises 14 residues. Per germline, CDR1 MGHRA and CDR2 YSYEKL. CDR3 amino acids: CASSQGTATDTQYF. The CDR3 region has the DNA TGCGCCAGCAGCCAAGGGACAGCCACAGATACGCAGTATTTT.

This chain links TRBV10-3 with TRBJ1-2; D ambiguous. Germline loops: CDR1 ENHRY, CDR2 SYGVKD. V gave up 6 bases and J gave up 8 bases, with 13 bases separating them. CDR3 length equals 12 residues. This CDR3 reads CAIRGGLRGYTF. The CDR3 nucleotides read TGTGCCATCAGGGGAGGTCTACGGGGCTACACCTTC.

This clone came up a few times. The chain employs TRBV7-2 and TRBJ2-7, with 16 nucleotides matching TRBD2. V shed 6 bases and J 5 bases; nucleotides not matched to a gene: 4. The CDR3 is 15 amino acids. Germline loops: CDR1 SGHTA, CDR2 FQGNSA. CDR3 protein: CASRGTSGRADEQYF. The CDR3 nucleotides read TGTGCCAGCAGAGGGACTAGCGGGAGGGCCGACGAGCAGTACTTC.

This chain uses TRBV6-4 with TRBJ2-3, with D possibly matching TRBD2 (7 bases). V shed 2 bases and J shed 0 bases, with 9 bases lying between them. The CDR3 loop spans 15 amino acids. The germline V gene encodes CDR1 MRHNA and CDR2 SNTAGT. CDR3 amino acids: CASSDGGASTDTQYF. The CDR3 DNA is TGTGCCAGCAGTGACGGGGGGGCTAGCACAGATACGCAGTATTTT.

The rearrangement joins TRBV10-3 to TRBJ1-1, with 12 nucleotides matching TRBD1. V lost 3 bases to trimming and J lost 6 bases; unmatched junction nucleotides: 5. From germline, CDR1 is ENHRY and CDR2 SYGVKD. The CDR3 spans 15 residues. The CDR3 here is CAISDRDRGPAEAFF. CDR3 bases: TGTGCCATCAGTGACCGGGACAGGGGGCCGGCTGAAGCTTTCTTT.

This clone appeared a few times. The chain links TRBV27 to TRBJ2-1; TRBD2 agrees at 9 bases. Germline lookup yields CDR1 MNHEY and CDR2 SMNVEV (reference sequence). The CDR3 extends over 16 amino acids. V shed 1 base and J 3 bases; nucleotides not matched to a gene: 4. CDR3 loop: CASSLFASGIYNEQFF. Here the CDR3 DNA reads TGTGCCAGCAGTTTATTTGCTAGCGGGATCTACAATGAGCAGTTCTTC.

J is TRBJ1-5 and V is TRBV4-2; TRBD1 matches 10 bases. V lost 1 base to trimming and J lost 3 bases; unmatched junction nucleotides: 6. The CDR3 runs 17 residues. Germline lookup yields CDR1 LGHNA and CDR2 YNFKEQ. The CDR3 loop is CASSQGGQGGPNQPQHF. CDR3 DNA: TGTGCCAGCAGCCAAGGAGGACAGGGGGGGCCCAATCAGCCCCAGCATTTT.

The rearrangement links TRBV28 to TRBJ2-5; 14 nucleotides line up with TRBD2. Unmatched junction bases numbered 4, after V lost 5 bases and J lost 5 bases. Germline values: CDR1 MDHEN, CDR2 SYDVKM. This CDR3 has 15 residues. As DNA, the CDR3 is TGTGCCAGCAGTCGACTAGCGGGAGGGCTTGAGACCCAGTACTTC. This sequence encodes CASSRLAGGLETQYF.

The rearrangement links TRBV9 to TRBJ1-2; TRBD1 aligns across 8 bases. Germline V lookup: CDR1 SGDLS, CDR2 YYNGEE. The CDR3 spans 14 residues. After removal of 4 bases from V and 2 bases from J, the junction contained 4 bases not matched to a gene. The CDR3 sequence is CASSSQGVNYGYTF. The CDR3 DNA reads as TGTGCCAGCAGCTCACAGGGGGTCAACTATGGCTACACCTTC.